The clone carrying this T cell receptor beta chain was detected ten times or more. This sample is part of a study of identical twins. The CDR3 sequence is 16 residues long. V was clipped by 0 bases and J by 7 bases; unmatched bases: 5. Per the germline V gene, CDR1 is DFQATT and CDR2 is SNEGSKA (reference sequence). Each CDR3 protein gets one entry after TCRdb re-called the 5' RACE reads with MiXCR. The table has 1.5 million to 2 million distinct CDR3 sequences, about 30% seen once; the top ten hold 0.27%. This chain links TRBV20-1 with TRBJ2-1, with 14 bases aligning to TRBD2. Sequenced material: cord blood. The TCR was taken from a newborn girl in good health. The CDR3: CSARDPGTSGRNEQFF. DNA for the CDR3: TGCAGTGCTAGAGACCCCGGGACTAGCGGGAGAAATGAGCAGTTCTTC.